The present entry profiles one T cell receptor (beta chain) with its context. The J segment lost 4 bases and the V segment lost 0 bases, leaving 7 bases of the junction unmatched. This CDR3 is 16 amino acids long. Germline CDR1 and CDR2: SGHRS and YFSETQ. This entry is derived from a study of blood T cell repertoires in COVID-19. Study in general: Specimens from acute and convalescent COVID-19 originated in the United States, Italy and Spain. Sample material is recorded as cDNA or gDNA derived from T cells, B-cell-depleted T cells, or PBMCs.

Some clones are missing from TCRdb's copy, which holds only in-frame ones; the method was immunoSEQ multiplex PCR. The table records approximately 100,000 clones, 70% to 90% of them present only once. Material for sequencing was peripheral blood. The J gene is TRBJ2-3, the V gene TRBV5-1; TRBD2 matches at 8 bases. The clonotype was recovered from an older man with acute or convalescent COVID-19. The CDR3 bases are TGCGCCAGCAGCTTGGCCTCGCGGGGGGTTCCAGATACGCAGTATTTT. It specifies CASSLASRGVPDTQYF.